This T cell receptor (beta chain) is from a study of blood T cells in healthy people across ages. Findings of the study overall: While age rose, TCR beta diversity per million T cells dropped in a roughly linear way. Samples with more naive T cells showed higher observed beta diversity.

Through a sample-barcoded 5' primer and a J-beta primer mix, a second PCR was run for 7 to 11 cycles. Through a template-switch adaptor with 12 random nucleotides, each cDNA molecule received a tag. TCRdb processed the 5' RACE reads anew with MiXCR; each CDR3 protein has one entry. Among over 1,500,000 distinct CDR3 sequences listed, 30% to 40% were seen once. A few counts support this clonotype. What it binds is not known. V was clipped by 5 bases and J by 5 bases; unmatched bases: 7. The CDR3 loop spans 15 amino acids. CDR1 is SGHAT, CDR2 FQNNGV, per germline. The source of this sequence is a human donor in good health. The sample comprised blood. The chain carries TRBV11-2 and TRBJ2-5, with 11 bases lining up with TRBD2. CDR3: CASSLAGGEVETQYF. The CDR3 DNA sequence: TGTGCCAGCAGCCTAGCGGGGGGCGAGGTGGAGACCCAGTACTTC.